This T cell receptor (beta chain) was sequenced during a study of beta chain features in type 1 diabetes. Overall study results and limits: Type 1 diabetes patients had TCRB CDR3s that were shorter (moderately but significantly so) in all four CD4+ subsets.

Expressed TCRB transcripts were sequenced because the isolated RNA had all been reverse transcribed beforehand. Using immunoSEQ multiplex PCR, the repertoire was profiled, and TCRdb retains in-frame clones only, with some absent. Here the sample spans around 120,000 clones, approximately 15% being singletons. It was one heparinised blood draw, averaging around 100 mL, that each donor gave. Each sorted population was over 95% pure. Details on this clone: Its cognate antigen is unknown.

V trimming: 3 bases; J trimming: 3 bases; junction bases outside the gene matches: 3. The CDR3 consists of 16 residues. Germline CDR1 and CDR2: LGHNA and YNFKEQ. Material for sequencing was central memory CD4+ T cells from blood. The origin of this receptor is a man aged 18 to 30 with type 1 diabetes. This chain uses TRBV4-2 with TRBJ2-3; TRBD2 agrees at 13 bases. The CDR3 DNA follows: TGTGCCAGCAGCCACCTACTAGCGGGGGGGACAGATACGCAGTATTTT. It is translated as CASSHLLAGGTDTQYF.